Here is one T cell receptor (beta chain) with its context. Per the original data handling: Amplification of reference gene primers was used by the study to estimate nucleated cell counts. Some clones are missing from TCRdb's copy, which holds only in-frame ones; the method was immunoSEQ multiplex PCR. V and J calls and clone size are given by that table; D and trimming were obtained from the DNA. The sample includes over 65,000 clones, about 87% of them seen just once. This sample stems from a study of blood T cell repertoires in COVID-19. Whole-study context: Italy, Spain and the United States were the sources of the convalescent and acute COVID-19 samples. PBMCs, B-cell-depleted T cells, or T cells were the source of the cDNA or gDNA that made up the material.

This receptor was taken from a human donor in a cohort sampled during active COVID-19. The sample was peripheral blood.

Written as DNA, the CDR3 is TGTGCCTGGAACGGTGAACGCTATGGCTACACCTTC. This encodes CAWNGERYGYTF. V gene TRBV30 combines with J gene TRBJ1-2; D is undetermined. The CDR3 is made up of 12 amino acids. Germline V gene sequence: CDR1 GTSNPN, CDR2 SVGIG (reference sequence). V lost 4 bases to trimming and J lost 4 bases, with 10 bases between them.